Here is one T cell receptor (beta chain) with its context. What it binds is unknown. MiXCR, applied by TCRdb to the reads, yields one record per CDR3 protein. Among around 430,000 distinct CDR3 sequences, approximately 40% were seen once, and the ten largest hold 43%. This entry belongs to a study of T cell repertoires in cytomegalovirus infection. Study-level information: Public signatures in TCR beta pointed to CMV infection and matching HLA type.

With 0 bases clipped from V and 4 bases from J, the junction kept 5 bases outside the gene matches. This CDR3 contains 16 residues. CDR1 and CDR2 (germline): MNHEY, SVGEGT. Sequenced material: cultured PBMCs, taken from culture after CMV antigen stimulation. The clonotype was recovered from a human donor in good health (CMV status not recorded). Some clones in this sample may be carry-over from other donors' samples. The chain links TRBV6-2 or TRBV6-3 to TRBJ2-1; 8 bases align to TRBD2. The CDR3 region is CASSYSARGVYNEQFF. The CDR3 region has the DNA TGTGCCAGCAGTTACTCCGCGCGGGGGGTATACAATGAGCAGTTCTTC.